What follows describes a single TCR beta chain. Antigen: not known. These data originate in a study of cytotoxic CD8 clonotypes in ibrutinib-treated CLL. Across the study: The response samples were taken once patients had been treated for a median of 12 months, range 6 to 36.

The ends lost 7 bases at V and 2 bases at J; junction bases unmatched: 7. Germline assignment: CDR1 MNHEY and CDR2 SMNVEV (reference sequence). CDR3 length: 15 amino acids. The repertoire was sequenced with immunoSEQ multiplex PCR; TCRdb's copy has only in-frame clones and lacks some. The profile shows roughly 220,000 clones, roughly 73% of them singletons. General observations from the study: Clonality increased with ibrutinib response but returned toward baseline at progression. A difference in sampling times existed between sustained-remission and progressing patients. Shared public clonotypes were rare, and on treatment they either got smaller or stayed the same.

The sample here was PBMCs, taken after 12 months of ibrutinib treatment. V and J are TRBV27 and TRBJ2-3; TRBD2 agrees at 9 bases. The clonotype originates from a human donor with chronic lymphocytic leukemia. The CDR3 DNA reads TGTGCCAGCACGCCCCAGCGGGGGGCCACAGATACGCAGTATTTT. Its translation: CASTPQRGATDTQYF.